This T cell receptor beta chain was observed in a study of cytomegalovirus exposure and HLA in healthy donors. Comment on this clone: The target antigen is unknown.

This PCR relied on a set of 60 Vbeta primers and 13 Jbeta primers. Profiled with immunoSEQ multiplex PCR; TCRdb holds only in-frame clones, not every one. Altogether around 150,000 clones are present, roughly 72% being singletons, with the ten largest covering around 6.9%. Study-wide results and limits: Altogether, around 160 TCR beta chains were recorded as cytomegalovirus-associated. Follow-up analysis found HLA locus-dependent TCR association rates, highest for DRB1 and lowest for HLA-C. In a later analysis, donors in an Asian-associated ancestry cluster reportedly had fewer N-insertions in productive TCRs than the cohort mean.

The TCR was taken from a man in his forties in good health and CMV-seropositive. The sequenced sample was PBMCs.

CDR3 in amino acids: CASSIPGQGNNEQFF. For the CDR3, the DNA is TGTGCCAGTAGTATCCCGGGACAGGGGAACAATGAGCAGTTCTTC. The chain employs TRBV19 and TRBJ2-1; 10 positions agree with TRBD1. The V gene's germline CDR1 is LNHDA and CDR2 SQIVND (reference sequence). The J segment lost 5 bases and the V segment lost 3 bases, leaving 4 bases of the junction unmatched. CDR3 length equals 15 residues. Complete variable domain (other parts from reference TRBV19 and TRBJ2-1): DGGITQSPKYLFRKEGQNVTLSCEQNLNHDAMYWYRQDPGQGLRLIYYSQIVNDFQKGDIAEGYSVSREKKESFPLTVTSAQKNPTAFYLCASSIPGQGNNEQFFGPGTRLTVL.